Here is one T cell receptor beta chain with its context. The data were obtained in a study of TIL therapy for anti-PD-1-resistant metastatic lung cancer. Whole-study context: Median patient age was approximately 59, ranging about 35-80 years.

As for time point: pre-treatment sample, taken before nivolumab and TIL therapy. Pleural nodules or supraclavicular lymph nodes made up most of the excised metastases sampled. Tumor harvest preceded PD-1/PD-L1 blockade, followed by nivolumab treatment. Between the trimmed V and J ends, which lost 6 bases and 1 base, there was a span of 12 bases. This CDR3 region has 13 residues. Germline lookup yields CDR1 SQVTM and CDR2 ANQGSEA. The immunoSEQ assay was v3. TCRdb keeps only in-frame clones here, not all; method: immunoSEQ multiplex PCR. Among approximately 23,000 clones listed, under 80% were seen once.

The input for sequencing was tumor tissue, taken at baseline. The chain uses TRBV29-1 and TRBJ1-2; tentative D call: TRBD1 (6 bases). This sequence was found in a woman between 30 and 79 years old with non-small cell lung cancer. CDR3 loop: CSVTGLGNYGYTF. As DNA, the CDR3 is TGCAGCGTCACAGGGTTGGGTAACTATGGCTACACCTTC.